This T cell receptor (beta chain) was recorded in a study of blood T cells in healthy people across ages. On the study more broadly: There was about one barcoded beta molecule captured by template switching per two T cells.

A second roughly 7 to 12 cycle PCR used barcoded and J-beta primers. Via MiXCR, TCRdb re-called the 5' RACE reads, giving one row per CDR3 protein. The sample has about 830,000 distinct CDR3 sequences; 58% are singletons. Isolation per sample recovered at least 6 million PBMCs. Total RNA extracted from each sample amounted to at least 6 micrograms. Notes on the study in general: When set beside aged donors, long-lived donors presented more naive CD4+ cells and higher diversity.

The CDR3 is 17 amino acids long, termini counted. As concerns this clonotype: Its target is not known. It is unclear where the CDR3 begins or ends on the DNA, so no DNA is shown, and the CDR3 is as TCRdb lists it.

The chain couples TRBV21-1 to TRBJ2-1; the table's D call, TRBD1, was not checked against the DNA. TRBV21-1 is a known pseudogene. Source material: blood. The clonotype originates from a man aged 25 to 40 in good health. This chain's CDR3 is CASSKDWAGGSYNEQFF.